This TCR beta chain comes out of a study of response to subunit inactivated influenza vaccine. Study results and limitations: Authors suggested seasonal influenza vaccinations each recruit few new T cells.

Regarding this clonotype: Its specificity is not known.

The CDR3 consists of 16 residues. Trimming at V came to 0 bases and at J to 6 bases, leaving 10 bases not matched to a gene. Germline CDR1 reads LGHNA; CDR2 reads YSLEER. TCRdb re-derived calls from the RT-PCR reads in MiXCR, one entry per CDR3 protein. The sample has about half a million distinct CDR3 sequences, approximately 7.7% seen once. The chain carries TRBV4-3 and TRBJ2-7; 8 nucleotides align to TRBD1. The TCR comes from a man aged 50 to 69 who received an inactivated influenza vaccine. This sample comprised PBMCs from blood, obtained around 2 years after vaccination. Written as DNA, the CDR3 is TGCGCCAGCAGCCAAGATGTCCGGACAGGGCTCCTCGAGCAGTACTTC. It encodes CASSQDVRTGLLEQYF.